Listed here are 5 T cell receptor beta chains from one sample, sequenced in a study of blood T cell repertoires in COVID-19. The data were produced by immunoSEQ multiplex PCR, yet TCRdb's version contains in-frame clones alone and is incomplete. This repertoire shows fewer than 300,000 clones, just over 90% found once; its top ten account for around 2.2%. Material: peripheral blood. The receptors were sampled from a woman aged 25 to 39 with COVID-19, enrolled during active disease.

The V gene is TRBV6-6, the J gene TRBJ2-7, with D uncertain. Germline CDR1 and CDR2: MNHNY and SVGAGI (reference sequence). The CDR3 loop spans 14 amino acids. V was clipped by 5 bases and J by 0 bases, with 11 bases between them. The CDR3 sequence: CASSTPYRSYEQYF. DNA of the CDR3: TGTGCCAGCAGTACTCCTTATCGCTCCTACGAGCAGTACTTC.

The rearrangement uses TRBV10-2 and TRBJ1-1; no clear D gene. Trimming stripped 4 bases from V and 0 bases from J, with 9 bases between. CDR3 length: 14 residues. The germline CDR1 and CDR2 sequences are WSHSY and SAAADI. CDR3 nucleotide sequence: TGCGCCAGCAGTGCCGGTTCCCTGAACACTGAAGCTTTCTTT. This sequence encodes CASSAGSLNTEAFF.

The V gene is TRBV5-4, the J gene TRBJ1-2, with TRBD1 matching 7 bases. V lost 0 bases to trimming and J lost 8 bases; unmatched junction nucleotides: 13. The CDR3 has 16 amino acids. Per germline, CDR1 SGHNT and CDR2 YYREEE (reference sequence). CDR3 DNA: TGTGCCAGCAGCTTGGACCCCACAGGGGAGGACTCGGGCTACACCTTC. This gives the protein CASSLDPTGEDSGYTF.

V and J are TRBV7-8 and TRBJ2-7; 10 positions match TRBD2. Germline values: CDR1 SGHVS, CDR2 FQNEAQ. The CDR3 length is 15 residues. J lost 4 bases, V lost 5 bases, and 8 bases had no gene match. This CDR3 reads CASSALAGVAYEQYF. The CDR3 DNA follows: TGTGCCAGCAGCGCTCTAGCGGGAGTAGCTTACGAGCAGTACTTC.

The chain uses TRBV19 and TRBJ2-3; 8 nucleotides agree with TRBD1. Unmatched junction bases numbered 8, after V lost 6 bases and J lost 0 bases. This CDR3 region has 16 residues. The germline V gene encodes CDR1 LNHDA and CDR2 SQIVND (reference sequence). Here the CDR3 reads CASSPHRGSSTDTQYF. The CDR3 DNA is TGTGCCAGTAGCCCACACAGGGGGTCTAGCACAGATACGCAGTATTTT.